What follows are 4 T cell receptor beta chains derived from one specimen sequenced in a study of blood T cell repertoires in COVID-19 (dated by TCRdb to the early 2020s). Receptor libraries were prepared by the immunoSEQ multiplex PCR assay. TCRdb's version of the immuneACCESS table is confined to in-frame rearrangements and falls short of the full clone set. An unresolved V gene accounts for under half of the shortfall where checked; the remainder is of unknown origin. Present in this sample are approximately 99,000 clones, just over 85% of which were seen just once. The ten largest clonotypes hold 10% to 15% of the sample. The specimen was peripheral blood. These receptors were taken from a woman aged 55-69 years in a cohort sampled during active or convalescent COVID-19.

The count of this clone is one. The chain recombines TRBV3-1 (or the pseudogene TRBV3-2) with TRBJ2-2, with a tentative D call TRBD2 (6 bases). The CDR3 is made up of 16 amino acids. Trimming took 5 bases from V and 0 from J, leaving 13 bases between them. Per germline, CDR1 LGHDT and CDR2 YNNKEL (reference sequence). The CDR3 DNA sequence: TGTGCCAGCAGCTACCGGAGGGGAACGAACACCGGGGAGCTGTTTTTT. Translating it yields CASSYRRGTNTGELFF.

This chain uses TRBV27 with TRBJ2-3; D perhaps matches TRBD2 (6 bases). The germline V gene has CDR1 MNHEY and CDR2 SMNVEV (reference sequence). Trimming took off 10 bases at V and 0 bases at J, with 17 bases between the two ends. The CDR3 consists of 15 residues. The CDR3: CATRRAGTSTDTQYF. The DNA for the CDR3 is TGTGCCACTAGGAGGGCGGGGACTAGCACAGATACGCAGTATTTT.

This clone was seen more than once but under ten times. V and J are TRBV24-1 and TRBJ2-3; 7 nucleotides align to TRBD1. Germline V gene sequence: CDR1 KGHDR, CDR2 SFDVKD. This CDR3 has 16 amino acids. V lost 3 bases and J lost 1; bases outside the gene matches: 6. CDR3 region: CATSDGRTGGTDTQYF. DNA for the CDR3: TGTGCCACCAGTGATGGCCGGACAGGAGGCACAGATACGCAGTATTTT.

In regard to this clone: The identical CDR3 is also encoded by other nucleotide sequences in the sample. The V and J genes are TRBV3-1 (or the pseudogene TRBV3-2) and TRBJ1-1; a weak D match, TRBD1 (5 bases). In germline, CDR1 is LGHDT, CDR2 YNNKEL (reference sequence). Trimming removed 1 base at V and 0 bases at J, with 6 bases between. The CDR3 totals 14 residues. The CDR3 is CASSQGQMNTEAFF. DNA for the CDR3: TGTGCCAGCAGCCAAGGACAGATGAACACTGAAGCTTTCTTT.